The next 27 T cell receptor beta chains were all read from a single sample in a study of identical twins. TCRdb analysed the 5' RACE reads with MiXCR anew, one entry per CDR3 protein. Here the sample spans 1.5 million to 2 million distinct CDR3 sequences, 25% to 35% being singletons. Source material: cord blood. These receptors came from a newborn girl in good health.

This clonotype was detected only a few times. This chain connects TRBV3-1 to TRBJ2-5; D gene uncertain. V was clipped by 4 bases and J by 11 bases, with 20 bases between them. CDR3 length: 14 amino acids. CDR1 and CDR2 (germline): LGHDT, YNNKEL (reference sequence). The CDR3: CASSPRPKRDEQYF. Written as DNA, the CDR3 is TGTGCCAGCAGCCCCAGACCTAAAAGGGATGAGCAGTACTTC.

The gene calls are TRBV20-1 and TRBJ2-1; D is undetermined. The V gene's germline CDR1 is DFQATT and CDR2 SNEGSKA (reference sequence). The CDR3 has 12 residues. Trimming took off 7 bases at V and 2 bases at J, with 9 bases between the two ends. Written as DNA, the CDR3 is TGCAGTGATAGCCCCGCCTACAATGAGCAGTTCTTC. Protein sequence: CSDSPAYNEQFF.

The sample holds a few counts of this clonotype. This rearrangement joins TRBV5-1 to TRBJ2-1; D perhaps matches TRBD2 (5 bases). The CDR3 has 13 amino acids. Trimming stripped 4 bases from V and 6 bases from J, with 11 bases between. Germline V gives CDR1 SGHRS, CDR2 YFSETQ. The DNA for the CDR3 is TGCGCCAGCAGCCCGACACTAGTCAATGAGCAGTTCTTC. Translating it yields CASSPTLVNEQFF.

This chain links TRBV7-2 with TRBJ2-1; D could derive from TRBD1 or TRBD2 (6 bases each). The CDR3 totals 18 residues. V was clipped by 3 bases and J by 9 bases, with 27 bases between them. Germline V gives CDR1 SGHTA, CDR2 FQGNSA. The CDR3 region has the DNA TGTGCCAGCAGCTTGCGCTACCTGACTAGATCCAGGGGAAGTGAGCAGTTCTTC. As protein: CASSLRYLTRSRGSEQFF.

The chain combines TRBV28 with TRBJ1-6; D gene ambiguous. CDR1 is MDHEN and CDR2 is SYDVKM in the germline V gene. Trimming pared 1 base from V and 10 bases from J, leaving 11 bases between. This CDR3 spans 14 amino acids. The CDR3 loop is CASSLYGIGSPLHF. CDR3 nucleotides: TGTGCCAGCAGTTTATACGGGATCGGATCACCCCTCCACTTT.

The V gene is TRBV14, the J gene TRBJ1-2; no firm D call. Germline lookup yields CDR1 SGHDN and CDR2 FVKESK. This CDR3 has 14 amino acids. Trimming took off 1 base at V and 7 bases at J, with 13 bases between the two ends. CDR3: CASSQGTLLSGYTF. The CDR3, as DNA: TGTGCCAGCAGCCAAGGTACACTTCTGAGTGGCTACACCTTC.

V is TRBV25-1 and J is TRBJ2-3; D is unresolved. The CDR3 runs to 13 residues. V was pared by 5 bases and J by 6 bases, with 12 bases between. Looked up from germline, CDR1 is MGHDK and CDR2 is SYGVNS. The CDR3 here is CASSSTYRDTQYF. CDR3 nucleotide sequence: TGTGCCAGCAGTTCAACCTATAGGGATACGCAGTATTTT.

The chain carries TRBV20-1 and TRBJ1-4; D is uncertain. V shed 5 bases and J shed 3 bases, with 13 bases lying between them. The CDR3 is 14 residues long. Germline V gene data show CDR1 as DFQATT and CDR2 as SNEGSKA (reference sequence). The CDR3 sequence: CSAGVRQSNEKLFF. For the CDR3, the DNA is TGCAGTGCTGGAGTCAGGCAGTCTAATGAAAAACTGTTTTTT.

The rearrangement uses TRBV7-2 and TRBJ2-1; 11 nucleotides match TRBD2. Trimming at V came to 4 bases and at J to 6 bases, leaving 11 bases not matched to a gene. Looked up from germline, CDR1 is SGHTA and CDR2 is FQGNSA. The CDR3 covers 17 residues. This CDR3 is CASSSTPTSGGGNEQFF. In DNA form, the CDR3 reads TGTGCCAGCAGCTCGACTCCCACTAGCGGGGGAGGCAATGAGCAGTTCTTC.

The sample holds a few counts of this clonotype. The chain links TRBV28 to TRBJ2-2; D assignment may be TRBD1 or TRBD2 (6 bases each). The germline V and J ends were trimmed by 3 bases and 5 bases, with 10 bases remaining between them. The CDR3 loop spans 14 amino acids. The germline V gene encodes CDR1 MDHEN and CDR2 SYDVKM. The CDR3 sequence: CASSFGGQTGELFF. CDR3 DNA sequence: TGTGCCAGCAGTTTTGGGGGGCAAACCGGGGAGCTGTTTTTT.

The chain recombines TRBV5-4 with TRBJ2-3; 9 nucleotides agree with TRBD2. With 7 bases clipped from V and 1 base from J, the junction kept 4 bases outside the gene matches. In germline, CDR1 is SGHNT, CDR2 YYREEE (reference sequence). The CDR3 is made up of 14 amino acids. The CDR3 region is CASGTSTRTDTQYF. CDR3 in DNA: TGTGCCAGCGGGACTAGCACCCGCACAGATACGCAGTATTTT.

This clonotype was counted between two and nine times. The chain uses TRBV29-1 and TRBJ2-1; D possibly corresponds to TRBD2 (6 bases). The CDR3 length is 14 residues. Deletions cut 1 base from V and 8 bases from J, with 15 bases between. Germline CDR1 and CDR2: SQVTM and ANQGSEA. The CDR3 region has the DNA TGCAGCGTTGAAGTCCTCCGACTAGGTGATGAGCAGTTCTTC. Translating it yields CSVEVLRLGDEQFF.

This chain joins TRBV10-3 and TRBJ2-7; D is possibly TRBD2 (7 bases). V lost 3 bases and J 4 bases, leaving 16 bases between the germline ends. Germline V gene sequence: CDR1 ENHRY, CDR2 SYGVKD. This CDR3 comprises 15 residues. The CDR3 sequence: CAISDLGKGGYEQYF. The DNA of the CDR3 is TGTGCCATCAGTGACCTCGGGAAGGGGGGGTACGAGCAGTACTTC.

Worth noting for this clonotype: The junction departs from germline at one end; a sequencing error may be responsible. This rearrangement joins TRBV5-1 to TRBJ2-2; tentative D call: TRBD1 (6 bases). Germline values: CDR1 SGHRS, CDR2 YFSETQ. The CDR3 has 16 residues. The CDR3 nucleotides are TGCGCCTGCAGCTTGGCCCCGGGACAAAACACCGGGGAGCTGTTTTTT. Protein: CACSLAPGQNTGELFF.

The chain employs TRBV25-1 and TRBJ1-6, with 8 bases that match TRBD1. The CDR3 runs 14 residues. Germline CDR1 is MGHDK and CDR2 is SYGVNS. With V trimmed by 7 bases and J by 8 bases, 7 bases remained unmatched. CDR3 region: CASTPPGGDSPLHF. CDR3 nucleotides: TGTGCCAGCACTCCACCAGGGGGCGATTCACCCCTCCACTTT.

The chain couples TRBV11-2 to TRBJ1-4; D not certain. Germline V gene lookup returns CDR1 SGHAT and CDR2 FQNNGV. Trimming took off 2 bases at V and 7 bases at J, with 5 bases between the two ends. The CDR3 is 12 amino acids. The CDR3 bases are TGTGCCAGCAGCTTACCCTTTGAAAAACTGTTTTTT. This codes for CASSLPFEKLFF. The full variable domain, in which reference TRBV11-2 and TRBJ1-4 provide the parts outside the CDR3, is EAGVAQSPRYKIIEKRQSVAFWCNPISGHATLYWYQQILGQGPKLLIQFQNNGVVDDSQLPKDRFSAERLKGVDSTLKIQPAKLEDSAVYLCASSLPFEKLFFGSGTQLSVL.

This clonotype was found many times. The chain links TRBV12-3 or TRBV12-4 to TRBJ2-7; 11 bases map to TRBD2. The CDR3 is 14 amino acids. V dropped 6 bases and J dropped 5; count of bases not matched to a gene: 6. The CDR3 bases are TGTGCCAGCAGCCGGACTAGCGGGTTCGACGAGCAGTACTTC. This codes for CASSRTSGFDEQYF.

The chain combines TRBV20-1 with TRBJ1-5, with D perhaps TRBD1 (5 bases). The germline V gene has CDR1 DFQATT and CDR2 SNEGSKA (reference sequence). V dropped 3 bases and J dropped 2 bases, with 14 bases sitting between them. The CDR3 sequence is 15 residues long. As DNA, the CDR3 is TGCAGTGCTAGGAGGGGTTTGAGGGGCAATCAGCCCCAGCATTTT. Translated: CSARRGLRGNQPQHF.

The chain couples TRBV15 to TRBJ1-2; D gene uncertain. Germline V gene data show CDR1 as LNHNV and CDR2 as YYDKDF (reference sequence). CDR3 size: 14 residues. V lost 0 bases and J 7 bases, leaving 12 bases between the germline ends. Here the CDR3 DNA reads TGTGCCACCAGCAGAGATGGGGAGGTTGTTGGCTACACCTTC. Protein: CATSRDGEVVGYTF.

The CDR3 DNA is TGCAGATTGAGCGGGGGATCCTACAATGAGCAGTTCTTC. This translates into CRLSGGSYNEQFF. The chain links TRBV20-1 to TRBJ2-1; 8 nucleotides match TRBD2. Germline CDR1 reads DFQATT; CDR2 reads SNEGSKA (reference sequence). This CDR3 region has 13 residues.

This clonotype came up a few times. This chain connects TRBV20-1 to TRBJ1-5; the D gene is possibly TRBD1 (6 bases). The CDR3 is 11 amino acids. Germline V gives CDR1 DFQATT, CDR2 SNEGSKA (reference sequence). Trimming took off 6 bases at V and 11 bases at J, with 14 bases between the two ends. This CDR3 reads CSAGGGQTQHF. CDR3 DNA: TGCAGTGCCGGGGGGGGCCAGACCCAGCATTTT.

This clonotype was observed at least ten times. J is TRBJ2-5 and V is TRBV5-1; 10 nucleotides agree with TRBD2. Trimming removed 0 bases from V and 4 bases from J; junction bases left unmatched: 3. This CDR3 spans 15 amino acids. Germline-derived CDR1 and CDR2 are SGHRS and YFSETQ. CDR3 sequence (DNA): TGCGCCAGCAGCTTGGGTTCTAGCGGGAGAGAGACCCAGTACTTC. Translated, it gives CASSLGSSGRETQYF.

This clonotype has only a few counts. The chain joins TRBV12-5 to TRBJ2-1, with D possibly being TRBD2 (5 bases). V gave up 4 bases and J gave up 10 bases, with 20 bases separating them. The CDR3 runs to 15 residues. Per the germline V gene, CDR1 is LGHNT and CDR2 is FRNRAP. CDR3 DNA sequence: TGTGCTAGTGGTTCAGCGGAGATACAATTAAACGAGCAGTTCTTC. This codes for CASGSAEIQLNEQFF.

This clonotype was picked up a small number of times. The chain links TRBV30 to TRBJ1-5; D not resolved. CDR3 length: 12 residues. The V gene lost 0 bases and the J gene lost 4 bases, with 4 bases spanning the gap. CDR1 is GTSNPN, CDR2 SVGIG, per germline (reference sequence). The CDR3 sequence is CAWSVGNQPQHF. DNA of the CDR3: TGTGCCTGGAGTGTGGGAAATCAGCCCCAGCATTTT. The entire variable domain, with the rest obtained from reference TRBV30 and TRBJ1-5, is as follows: SQTIHQWPATLVQPVGSPLSLECTVEGTSNPNLYWYRQAAGRGLQLLFYSVGIGQISSEVPQNLSASRPQDRQFILSSKKLLLSDSGFYLCAWSVGNQPQHFGDGTRLSIL.

The rearrangement links TRBV12-3 or TRBV12-4 to TRBJ2-5; 12 bases are shared with TRBD2. The DNA end lines up better with TRBJ2-7; the J call may be wrong. The CDR3 runs to 16 residues. The CDR3 DNA is TGTGCCAGCAGTCCTCTAAGACTAGCGGGGGCCTCCGAGCAGTACTTC. Its translation is CASSPLRLAGASEQYF.

This clonotype was seen more than once but under ten times. V and J are TRBV10-3 and TRBJ1-6, with a possible D match to TRBD1 (5 bases). CDR1 is ENHRY, CDR2 SYGVKD, per germline. The CDR3 covers 16 residues. V lost 3 bases, J lost 0 bases, and 9 bases lay in between. The CDR3 bases are TGTGCCATCAGTGATGAGGGGAGCTCCTATAATTCACCCCTCCACTTT. As protein: CAISDEGSSYNSPLHF.

The J gene is TRBJ2-3, the V gene TRBV10-3; 8 nucleotides match TRBD2. The germline V gene has CDR1 ENHRY and CDR2 SYGVKD. This CDR3 comprises 16 residues. V shed 4 bases, J shed 7 bases, and the junction held 13 bases outside the gene matches. This chain's CDR3 is CAISVGSGTFPYTQYF. CDR3 nucleotides: TGTGCCATCAGTGTGGGTAGCGGGACCTTCCCATATACGCAGTATTTT.